This section outlines one T cell receptor beta chain sequence together with its context. Its antigen remains unidentified. Measured with immunoSEQ multiplex PCR; TCRdb has only the in-frame clones, and not every one. The sample yields some 110,000 clones, around 92% seen once. The data were taken from a study of CD4+ T cells in melanoma. Study outcomes and limitations: A reported correlation linked neoantigen-specific CD4+ T cells to CD8+, macrophage and B cell function.

This receptor was obtained from a human donor with melanoma. Sequenced sample: peripheral blood.

The CDR3: CASSLQDRSITDTQYF. As DNA, the CDR3 is TGCGCCAGCAGCTTGCAGGACAGGAGCATCACAGATACGCAGTATTTT. The rearrangement uses TRBV5-1 and TRBJ2-3, with 7 bases identical to TRBD1. CDR3 size: 16 residues. Germline values: CDR1 SGHRS, CDR2 YFSETQ. V lost 1 base, J lost 2 bases, and 7 bases stayed unmatched.